Listed here are 16 T cell receptor beta chains from one sample, sequenced in a study of early T cells in non-severe SARS-CoV-2 infection. MiXCR, applied by TCRdb to the 5' RACE reads, yields one record per CDR3 protein. The sample includes just over 95,000 distinct CDR3 sequences, around 10% of them seen just once. The sequenced sample was whole blood. The receptor set was obtained from an adult who was a healthcare worker with PCR-confirmed SARS-CoV-2 infection or an uninfected control (not recorded which).

This clonotype was seen ten or more times. V and J are TRBV24-1 and TRBJ2-1; D is possibly TRBD1 (5 bases). V lost 4 bases and J 2 bases, leaving 8 bases between the germline ends. There are 14 residues in the CDR3. Germline assignment: CDR1 KGHDR and CDR2 SFDVKD. The CDR3 DNA reads TGTGCCACCAGTGAAGGGGTGACCTACAATGAGCAGTTCTTC. This translates into CATSEGVTYNEQFF.

This clonotype was observed at least ten times. This chain joins TRBV19 and TRBJ1-2; perhaps TRBD1 as D (5 bases). This CDR3 contains 15 residues. Trimming removed 2 bases from V and 5 bases from J, with 15 bases in between. CDR1 is LNHDA and CDR2 is SQIVND in the germline V gene (reference sequence). CDR3 amino acids: CASSIMAGLRYGYTF. DNA of the CDR3: TGTGCCAGTAGTATAATGGCAGGGCTTCGGTATGGCTACACCTTC. Using reference TRBV19 and TRBJ1-2 for the parts outside the CDR3, the full variable domain is DGGITQSPKYLFRKEGQNVTLSCEQNLNHDAMYWYRQDPGQGLRLIYYSQIVNDFQKGDIAEGYSVSREKKESFPLTVTSAQKNPTAFYLCASSIMAGLRYGYTFGSGTRLTVV.

This clonotype was seen at least ten times. DNA of the CDR3: TGTGCCAGCACAGAGGGAGCCGAAGCTTTCTTT. Encoded protein: CASTEGAEAFF. The chain carries TRBV9 and TRBJ1-1, with D unclear. Deletions cut 6 bases from V and 8 bases from J, with 11 bases between. This CDR3 comprises 11 residues. Germline V CDR1 and CDR2: SGDLS, YYNGEE.

The chain links TRBV7-8 to TRBJ2-7, with TRBD1 matching 7 bases. Germline lookup yields CDR1 SGHVS and CDR2 FQNEAQ. V lost 1 base, J lost 4 bases, and 7 bases stayed unmatched. This CDR3 is 15 amino acids long. CDR3: CASSLETGHGYEQYF. CDR3 DNA sequence: TGTGCCAGCAGCTTAGAGACAGGGCACGGGTACGAGCAGTACTTC.

This clonotype was counted ten times or more. The J gene is TRBJ2-2, the V gene TRBV13; D tentatively reads TRBD1 or TRBD2 (5 bases each). This CDR3 has 15 residues. Germline assignment: CDR1 PRHDT and CDR2 FYEKMQ (reference sequence). Trimming shortened V by 3 bases and J by 4 bases, and 12 bases separated the two germline ends. In DNA, the CDR3 is TGTGCCAGCAGCTTGGGACCGGTCGGCACCGGGGAGCTGTTTTTT. As protein: CASSLGPVGTGELFF. The variable domain in full, completed from reference TRBV13 and TRBJ2-2, reads AAGVIQSPRHLIKEKRETATLKCYPIPRHDTVYWYQQGPGQDPQFLISFYEKMQSDKGSIPDRFSAQQFSDYHSELNMSSLELGDSALYFCASSLGPVGTGELFFGEGSRLTVL.

V and J are TRBV29-1 and TRBJ2-1, with D perhaps TRBD1 (6 bases). The CDR3 loop spans 10 amino acids. CDR1 SQVTM and CDR2 ANQGSEA come from the germline V gene. The V end was cut by 6 bases, the J end by 15 bases, with 15 bases between. The CDR3 sequence: CSVKWGRLFF. The CDR3 coding sequence is TGCAGCGTCAAGTGGGGGCGTTTGTTCTTC.

The V gene is TRBV29-1, the J gene TRBJ2-7, with 8 positions matching TRBD1. This CDR3 is built from 15 residues. V shed 6 bases and J 5 bases; nucleotides not matched to a gene: 15. CDR1 is SQVTM, CDR2 ANQGSEA, per germline. In DNA, the CDR3 is TGCAGCGTCAGGGACTTCGGACAGGGTCGCGACGAGCAGTACTTC. Its protein is CSVRDFGQGRDEQYF.

The chain carries TRBV2 and TRBJ2-5; D perhaps matches TRBD1 (6 bases). V was cut by 3 bases and J by 2 bases, with 13 bases left in between. CDR1 and CDR2 (germline): SNHLY, FYNNEI. The CDR3 consists of 15 residues. The CDR3 region has the DNA TGTGCCAGCAGTGACAGAGGGACAAGACAAGAGACCCAGTACTTC. Translated, it gives CASSDRGTRQETQYF. The full variable domain, completed using reference TRBV2 and TRBJ2-5, is EPEVTQTPSHQVTQMGQEVILRCVPISNHLYFYWYRQILGQKVEFLVSFYNNEISEKSEIFDDQFSVERPDGSNFTLKIRSTKLEDSAMYFCASSDRGTRQETQYFGPGTRLLVL.

The chain carries TRBV28 and TRBJ1-2, with D unresolved. The CDR3 runs 12 residues. Trimming pared 4 bases from V and 1 base from J, leaving 4 bases between. Germline CDR1 is MDHEN and CDR2 is SYDVKM. This CDR3 reads CASSYINYGYTF. In DNA, the CDR3 is TGTGCCAGCAGTTACATTAACTATGGCTACACCTTC.

The chain couples TRBV29-1 to TRBJ2-5, with D unresolved. The length of the CDR3 is 11 residues. Germline CDR1 reads SQVTM; CDR2 reads ANQGSEA. Trimming took 5 bases from V and 5 from J, leaving 9 bases between them. CDR3 region: CSVYSFETQYF. DNA of the CDR3: TGCAGCGTTTACTCATTTGAGACCCAGTACTTC.

This clonotype was detected a few times. V and J are TRBV9 and TRBJ2-1; perhaps D is TRBD1 or TRBD2 (5 bases each). CDR1 SGDLS and CDR2 YYNGEE come from the germline V gene. The V gene lost 4 bases and the J gene lost 9 bases, with 11 bases spanning the gap. CDR3 length: 12 residues. CDR3 amino acids: CASSFLGVEQFF. The CDR3 DNA is TGTGCCAGCAGCTTCCTGGGGGTTGAGCAGTTCTTC.

The chain joins TRBV20-1 to TRBJ2-5; a weak D match, TRBD2 (6 bases). Germline CDR1 and CDR2: DFQATT and SNEGSKA (reference sequence). V was cut by 5 bases and J by 1 base, with 11 bases left in between. The CDR3 contains 13 residues. The CDR3 nucleotides read TGCAGTGCTTTCCTAGCGACCCAAGAGACCCAGTACTTC. This translates into CSAFLATQETQYF.

This clonotype appeared a few times. The chain has TRBV20-1 and TRBJ1-5; TRBD1 matches 7 bases. This CDR3 contains 14 residues. The germline gives CDR1 DFQATT, CDR2 SNEGSKA (reference sequence). V trimming: 4 bases; J trimming: 0 bases; junction bases outside the gene matches: 3. The CDR3 DNA reads as TGCAGTGCTACAGGGGGGCGTAGCAATCAGCCCCAGCATTTT. Translated, it gives CSATGGRSNQPQHF.

This clonotype was observed at least ten times. This chain joins TRBV4-1 and TRBJ1-1; D gene unclear. With 0 bases removed from V and 2 bases from J, the gap between germline ends came to 10 bases. The CDR3 extends over 15 amino acids. CDR1 and CDR2 (germline): MGHRA, YSYEKL. The CDR3 sequence is CASSQEVRVNTEAFF. DNA for the CDR3: TGCGCCAGCAGCCAAGAGGTCCGGGTTAACACTGAAGCTTTCTTT.

This clonotype was observed at least ten times. The J gene is TRBJ2-7, the V gene TRBV4-2; D gene unclear. The CDR3 loop spans 14 amino acids. The V end lost 5 bases, the J end lost 2 bases, and 13 bases lay between the germline ends. From germline, CDR1 is LGHNA and CDR2 YNFKEQ. This CDR3 is CASSERTLPYEQYF. In DNA, the CDR3 is TGTGCCAGCAGCGAGAGAACATTACCCTACGAGCAGTACTTC.

In the case of this clonotype: One junction end disagrees with the germline gene, perhaps due to a read error. This sequence joins TRBV28 and TRBJ2-3; a possible D gene is TRBD1 (6 bases). The CDR3 runs to 16 residues. Per germline, CDR1 MDHEN and CDR2 SYDVKM. The CDR3 nucleotides are TGTGTCAGCAGTTTTGGGACACTATCTCTGAGAGATACGCAGTATTTT. Translating gives CVSSFGTLSLRDTQYF.